In this sample, the clone carrying this T cell receptor (beta chain) turned up a few times. The data derive from a study of blood T cell repertoires in COVID-19. The CDR3 has 14 residues. V shed 0 bases and J shed 2 bases, with 9 bases lying between them. Germline V lookup: CDR1 SGHKS, CDR2 YYEKEE (reference sequence). Measured with immunoSEQ multiplex PCR; TCRdb has only the in-frame clones, and not every one. Of around 230,000 clones detected, approximately 82% appear once; the ten largest clones hold 14% to 15%. Sequenced: PBMCs or T cells enriched from blood (not recorded which). This receptor was taken from a man in his forties who had recovered from COVID-19. The V call is TRBV5-5, the J call TRBJ2-7, with D perhaps TRBD2 (5 bases). CDR3 region: CASSLGAAAYEQYF. As DNA, the CDR3 is TGTGCCAGCAGCTTGGGTGCAGCGGCCTACGAGCAGTACTTC.